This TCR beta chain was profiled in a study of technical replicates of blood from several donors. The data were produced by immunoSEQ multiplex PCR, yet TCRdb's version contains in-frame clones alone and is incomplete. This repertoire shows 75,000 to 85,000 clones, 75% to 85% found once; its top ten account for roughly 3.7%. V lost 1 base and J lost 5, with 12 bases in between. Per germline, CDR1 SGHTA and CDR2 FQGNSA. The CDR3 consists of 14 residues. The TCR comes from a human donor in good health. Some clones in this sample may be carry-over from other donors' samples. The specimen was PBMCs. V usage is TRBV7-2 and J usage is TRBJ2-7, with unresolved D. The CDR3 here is CASSLVQITHEQYF. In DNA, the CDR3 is TGTGCCAGCAGCTTAGTACAGATAACCCACGAGCAGTACTTC.